This T cell receptor (beta chain) was recovered during a study of T cells in localized non-small cell lung cancer. CDR1 and CDR2 (germline): SGHTA, FQGNSA. V was pared by 2 bases and J by 8 bases, with 7 bases of the junction left unmatched. CDR3 length: 15 amino acids. Produced via immunoSEQ multiplex PCR; TCRdb's table is partial and in-frame only. This sample has 30,000 to 50,000 clones, with roughly 83% found just once. Sequences were derived from PBMCs, sampled before any cancer treatment. This receptor was obtained from a woman aged 40 to 75 with stage II squamous cell lung carcinoma. The chain uses TRBV7-2 and TRBJ1-1; 11 nucleotides agree with TRBD1. The CDR3 coding sequence is TGTGCCAGCAGCTTAATCTGGACAGGGGGCCCCGAAGCTTTCTTT. This encodes CASSLIWTGGPEAFF.